This entry lists 19 T cell receptor beta chains sequenced from one sample in a study of early T cells in non-severe SARS-CoV-2 infection. In TCRdb, the 5' RACE reads were re-called with MiXCR into one record per CDR3 protein. The table records 80,000 to 95,000 distinct CDR3 sequences, around 13% of them present only once. The sample comprised whole blood. These receptors all come from an adult who was a healthcare worker with PCR-confirmed SARS-CoV-2 infection or an uninfected control (not recorded which).

Only a few counts were recorded for this clonotype. The chain couples TRBV28 to TRBJ2-2, with TRBD1 matching 7 bases. Trimming removed 1 base from V and 5 bases from J; junction bases left unmatched: 10. The CDR3 has 17 residues. CDR1 is MDHEN, CDR2 SYDVKM, per germline. CDR3 protein: CASSLSVTGSLTGELFF. CDR3 nucleotides: TGTGCCAGCAGTTTATCGGTGACAGGGAGCCTTACCGGGGAGCTGTTTTTT.

This clonotype has more than one count but fewer than ten. The rearrangement uses TRBV19 and TRBJ1-5; D may be TRBD1 (5 bases). This CDR3 spans 17 amino acids. Germline CDR1 LNHDA, CDR2 SQIVND (reference sequence). The V end lost 7 bases, the J end lost 3 bases, and 22 bases lay between the germline ends. The CDR3 region has the DNA TGTGCCAGTACCCTAAGGGGCGGGGAACAGTTCAATCAGCCCCAGCATTTT. This sequence encodes CASTLRGGEQFNQPQHF.

V and J are TRBV12-3 or TRBV12-4 and TRBJ2-1, with TRBD2 matching 11 bases. The CDR3 runs to 15 residues. J was trimmed by 6 bases and V by 5 bases; bases with no gene match: 6. The CDR3, as DNA: TGTGCCAGCAGTCCCGGGACTAGCGGTGTCAATGAGCAGTTCTTC. It encodes CASSPGTSGVNEQFF.

This clonotype was seen at least ten times. The chain joins TRBV4-2 to TRBJ2-2; D is perhaps TRBD2 (5 bases). The CDR3 is 16 amino acids. V lost 2 bases to trimming and J lost 3 bases, with 13 bases between them. Germline lookup yields CDR1 LGHNA and CDR2 YNFKEQ. The CDR3 is CASSQIGVSDTGELFF. In nucleotides, the CDR3 is TGTGCCAGCAGCCAAATAGGTGTTAGCGACACCGGGGAGCTGTTTTTT.

The chain links TRBV18 to TRBJ2-7; possible D gene TRBD2, 6 bases. The V end lost 3 bases, the J end lost 1 base, and 13 bases lay between the germline ends. The CDR3 totals 15 residues. Germline V lookup: CDR1 KGHSH, CDR2 LQKENI. The CDR3 DNA reads as TGTGCCAGCTCACCTGGGCGGGGATCTTCCTACGAGCAGTACTTC. Translated: CASSPGRGSSYEQYF.

This clonotype was counted at least ten times. As DNA, the CDR3 is TGTGCCAGCAGTACCCGGACAGGGGGACACTATGGCTACACCTTC. As protein: CASSTRTGGHYGYTF. The rearrangement links TRBV27 to TRBJ1-2, with 10 bases identical to TRBD1. Germline V gene sequence: CDR1 MNHEY, CDR2 SMNVEV (reference sequence). The CDR3 spans 15 residues. V trimming: 5 bases; J trimming: 3 bases; junction bases outside the gene matches: 6.

This clonotype has ten or more counts. The chain has TRBV7-8 and TRBJ1-1; a possible D gene is TRBD1 (5 bases). The CDR3 contains 17 residues. Per the germline V gene, CDR1 is SGHVS and CDR2 is FQNEAQ. V was clipped by 2 bases and J by 1 base, with 17 bases between them. In DNA form, the CDR3 reads TGTGCCAGCAGCTTACCACTTGGGGGGGGGTCGAACACTGAAGCTTTCTTT. The encoded protein is CASSLPLGGGSNTEAFF.

This chain joins TRBV11-1 and TRBJ2-5; D unresolved. The germline gives CDR1 SGHAT, CDR2 FQDESV (reference sequence). Trimming left V 4 bases short and J 2 bases short, with 11 bases between. This CDR3 is 14 amino acids long. The CDR3 region has the DNA TGTGCCAGCAGCTACCGTGGGATACAAGAGACCCAGTACTTC. Protein: CASSYRGIQETQYF.

This clonotype was found once. The rearrangement joins TRBV7-2 to TRBJ1-4; 8 bases match TRBD1. With 4 bases clipped from V and 5 bases from J, the junction kept 0 bases outside the gene matches. Germline loops: CDR1 SGHTA, CDR2 FQGNSA. The CDR3 length is 13 residues. The CDR3 coding sequence is TGTGCCAGCAGCTGGACAGGGAATGAAAAACTGTTTTTT. It is translated as CASSWTGNEKLFF.

The table lists this clonotype with many counts. This chain connects TRBV11-3 to TRBJ2-2; 10 nucleotides align to TRBD2. This CDR3 spans 16 amino acids. Germline CDR1 is SGHNT and CDR2 is YENEEA. V shed 5 bases and J 4 bases; nucleotides not matched to a gene: 7. The CDR3, as DNA: TGTGCCAGCAGCCCTAGCGGGGGAGTTCTCACCGGGGAGCTGTTTTTT. Translating gives CASSPSGGVLTGELFF.

This chain links TRBV27 with TRBJ1-2; TRBD1 agrees at 7 bases. After removal of 11 bases from V and 4 bases from J, the junction contained 10 bases not matched to a gene. The CDR3 has 13 amino acids. Germline assignment: CDR1 MNHEY and CDR2 SMNVEV (reference sequence). CDR3 sequence: CASSDRELYGYTF. CDR3 nucleotide sequence: TGTGCCTCCTCCGACAGGGAGCTCTATGGCTACACCTTC.

This sequence joins TRBV28 and TRBJ1-1; the D gene is possibly TRBD1 (5 bases). CDR3 length: 16 amino acids. Germline CDR1 reads MDHEN; CDR2 reads SYDVKM. Trimming removed 1 base at V and 6 bases at J, with 18 bases between. In nucleotides, the CDR3 is TGTGCCAGCAGTTTATTGGATGAGAGGGGTGGCTCTGAAGCTTTCTTT. It specifies CASSLLDERGGSEAFF. The full variable domain, completed using reference TRBV28 and TRBJ1-1, is DVKVTQSSRYLVKRTGEKVFLECVQDMDHENMFWYRQDPGLGLRLIYFSYDVKMKEKGDIPEGYSVSREKKERFSLILESASTNQTSMYLCASSLLDERGGSEAFFGQGTRLTVV.

There are many counts of this clonotype. The genes are TRBV4-3 and TRBJ1-6, with 7 bases aligning to TRBD1. J was trimmed by 3 bases and V by 1 base; bases with no gene match: 3. This CDR3 comprises 16 residues. The germline CDR1 and CDR2 sequences are LGHNA and YSLEER. The CDR3 nucleotides read TGCGCCAGCAGCCAAGCCGGGGACAGCTATAATTCACCCCTCCACTTT. Its protein product is CASSQAGDSYNSPLHF.

This clonotype has a handful of counts. The chain recombines TRBV7-2 with TRBJ2-5; 12 bases agree with TRBD2. The CDR3 has 16 residues. V was clipped by 5 bases and J by 0 bases; unmatched bases: 4. Germline CDR1 and CDR2: SGHTA and FQGNSA. The chain's CDR3 is CASSPGLAGNQETQYF. CDR3 in DNA: TGTGCCAGCAGCCCAGGACTAGCGGGGAACCAAGAGACCCAGTACTTC.

The V gene is TRBV14, the J gene TRBJ2-3; possibly TRBD1 for D (5 bases). From germline, CDR1 is SGHDN and CDR2 FVKESK. The CDR3 is 16 amino acids. Trimming shortened V by 1 base and J by 2 bases, and 13 bases separated the two germline ends. The CDR3 DNA reads TGTGCCAGCAGCCAAGTTCTCGGACAAGTCACAGATACGCAGTATTTT. Protein sequence: CASSQVLGQVTDTQYF.

This chain connects TRBV7-9 to TRBJ1-3, with D uncertain. Germline CDR1 reads SEHNR; CDR2 reads FQNEAQ (reference sequence). The CDR3 has 15 amino acids. V was trimmed by 5 bases and J by 3 bases, leaving 14 bases between them. DNA for the CDR3: TGTGCCAGCAGCACCGAGGTGCTCCGTGGAAACACCATATATTTT. This translates into CASSTEVLRGNTIYF.

The chain employs TRBV5-5 and TRBJ1-3; perhaps TRBD1 as D (6 bases). The CDR3 is 14 residues long. Germline V gene sequence: CDR1 SGHKS, CDR2 YYEKEE (reference sequence). The ends were cut back, 4 bases at V and 4 bases at J, with 12 bases in the middle. The CDR3 protein is CASSKQGPGNTIYF. The CDR3 region has the DNA TGTGCCAGCAGCAAGCAGGGGCCAGGAAACACCATATATTTT.

There are a few counts of this clonotype. This chain links TRBV4-1 with TRBJ2-2; D not resolved. The length of the CDR3 is 15 residues. V was clipped by 2 bases and J by 0 bases, with 7 bases between them. CDR1 is MGHRA, CDR2 YSYEKL, per germline. In DNA, the CDR3 is TGCGCCAGCAGCCAACTTCTGTCGAACACCGGGGAGCTGTTTTTT. Its protein is CASSQLLSNTGELFF.

The genes are TRBV6-6 and TRBJ2-7; D is perhaps TRBD1 or TRBD2 (6 bases each). CDR1 MNHNY and CDR2 SVGAGI come from the germline V gene (reference sequence). The CDR3 runs to 17 residues. V dropped 0 bases and J dropped 7 bases, with 22 bases sitting between them. The CDR3, as DNA: TGTGCCAGCAGTTACTCGAAGGGGTACAGGGTCGGGGGTGAGCAGTACTTC. Translation: CASSYSKGYRVGGEQYF.